This T cell receptor beta chain is drawn from a study of blood T cell repertoires in COVID-19 (dated by TCRdb to about 2020). Describing the broader study: Samples from collaborators originated in the United States, Italy and Spain and spanned both the acute and convalescent phases of COVID-19. The material from the prospective study consisted of cDNA or gDNA derived from T cells, B-cell-depleted T cells, or PBMCs. Deeply sampled blood TCRbeta repertoires from subjects exposed to, actively infected with, or recovered from COVID-19 were included in the dataset. The repertoires were released in a freely available public database intended as a resource for research on the immune response to SARS-CoV-2. The samples were drawn from two sources: the first 160 participants of the ongoing ImmuneRACE study, and 1,000 to 1,500 subjects contributed by 6 global collaborators. The sample metadata nearly always contained a de-identified subject ID, COVID-19 status, age in years and sex. Where available, HLA class I and class II types were taken from metadata supplied by the sample provider and were not determined by assay-based typing. Overall results and qualifications from the work: The quantity of clinical and demographic metadata differed by source and by participant and was supplied without curation.

In Seattle, one collaborating source enrolled patients while the infection was active and tracked those patients longitudinally over the course of disease. Whole blood was collected in K2EDTA tubes by collaborating institutions according to the institutions' own protocols. For TCRbeta analysis, collaborator samples were shipped as frozen whole blood, as isolated PBMCs, or as DNA extracted from either sample type. TCRbeta CDR3 regions were amplified from genomic DNA by means of the immunoSEQ Assay, a bias-controlled multiplex PCR. For the original study's pipeline: Nucleated cell counts per sample were estimated from amplification of reference gene primers within the assay. Sequence reads were collapsed and filtered to measure the absolute abundance of every unique TCRbeta CDR3 rearrangement. For each sample, productive Simpson clonality was calculated by taking the square root of Simpson's diversity index across productive rearrangements. Drawn from immuneACCESS, this table holds only the in-frame rearrangements with V and J called that TCRdb kept. Clones are partly lost; checked studies trace under half to an unresolved V gene and leave the rest unexplained. Clonal size and the V and J genes are those of that table, whereas D and trimming came from the DNA. This sample holds fewer than 55,000 clones; approximately 85% were observed only once. The ten largest clones represent roughly a quarter of the sample.

The CDR3 numbers 15 residues from cysteine through phenylalanine. Only the CDR3 portion is preserved as DNA: 45 bases, with reading frame beginning at the first base. Unmatched junction bases come to 3, with V trimmed by 4 bases and J by 2 bases. CDR1 is given as LNHDA and CDR2 as SQIVND, both from the germline V gene (reference sequence). As for this clone: The antigen it recognizes is unknown. No clone much larger than this one lies a single base away; base qualities are absent.

The source is a woman aged 80 or over with COVID-19, enrolled during active disease. The receptor chain draws on TRBV19 and TRBJ2-7; 12 bases in the middle match TRBD1. Material for sequencing was peripheral blood. The DNA is as follows: TGTGCCAGTAGTAAGGGGACAGGGGGCACCTACGAGCAGTACTTC. This sequence encodes CASSKGTGGTYEQYF. Full variable domain (CDR3 extended with the reference TRBV19 and TRBJ2-7 proteins): DGGITQSPKYLFRKEGQNVTLSCEQNLNHDAMYWYRQDPGQGLRLIYYSQIVNDFQKGDIAEGYSVSREKKESFPLTVTSAQKNPTAFYLCASSKGTGGTYEQYFGPGTRLTVT.